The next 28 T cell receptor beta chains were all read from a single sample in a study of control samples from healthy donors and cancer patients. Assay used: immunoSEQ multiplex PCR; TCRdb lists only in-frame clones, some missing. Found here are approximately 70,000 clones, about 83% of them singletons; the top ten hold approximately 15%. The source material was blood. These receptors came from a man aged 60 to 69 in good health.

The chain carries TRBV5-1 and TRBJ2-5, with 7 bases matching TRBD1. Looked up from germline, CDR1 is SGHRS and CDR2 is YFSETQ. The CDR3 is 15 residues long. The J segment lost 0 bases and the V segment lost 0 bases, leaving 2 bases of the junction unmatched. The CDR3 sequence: CASSLGQGNQETQYF. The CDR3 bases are TGCGCCAGCAGCTTGGGACAGGGAAACCAAGAGACCCAGTACTTC.

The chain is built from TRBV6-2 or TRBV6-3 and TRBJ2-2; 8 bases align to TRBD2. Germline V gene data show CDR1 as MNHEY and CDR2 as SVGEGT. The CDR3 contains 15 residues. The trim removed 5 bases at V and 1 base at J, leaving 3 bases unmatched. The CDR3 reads CASSPSGRNTGELFF. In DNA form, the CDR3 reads TGTGCCAGCAGTCCCAGCGGGAGGAACACCGGGGAGCTGTTTTTT.

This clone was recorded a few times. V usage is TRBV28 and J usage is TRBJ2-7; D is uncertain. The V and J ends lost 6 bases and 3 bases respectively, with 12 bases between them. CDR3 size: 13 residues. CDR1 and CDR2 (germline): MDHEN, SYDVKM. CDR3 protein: CASSPPPLYEQYF. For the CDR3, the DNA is TGTGCCAGCAGCCCCCCTCCCCTCTACGAGCAGTACTTC. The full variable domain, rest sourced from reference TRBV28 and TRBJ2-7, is DVKVTQSSRYLVKRTGEKVFLECVQDMDHENMFWYRQDPGLGLRLIYFSYDVKMKEKGDIPEGYSVSREKKERFSLILESASTNQTSMYLCASSPPPLYEQYFGPGTRLTVT.

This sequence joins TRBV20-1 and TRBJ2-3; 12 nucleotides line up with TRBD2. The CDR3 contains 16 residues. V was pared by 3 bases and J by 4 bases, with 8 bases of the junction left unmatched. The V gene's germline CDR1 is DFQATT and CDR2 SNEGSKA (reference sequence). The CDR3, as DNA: TGCAGTGCTAGTAGGGGGCTAGCGGGAGGGGCAGATACGCAGTATTTT. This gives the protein CSASRGLAGGADTQYF.

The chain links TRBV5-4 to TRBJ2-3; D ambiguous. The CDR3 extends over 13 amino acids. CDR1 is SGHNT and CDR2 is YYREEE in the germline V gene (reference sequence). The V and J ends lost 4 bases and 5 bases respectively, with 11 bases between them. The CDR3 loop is CASSPPRKDTQYF. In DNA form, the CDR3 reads TGTGCCAGCAGCCCCCCGAGGAAAGATACGCAGTATTTT.

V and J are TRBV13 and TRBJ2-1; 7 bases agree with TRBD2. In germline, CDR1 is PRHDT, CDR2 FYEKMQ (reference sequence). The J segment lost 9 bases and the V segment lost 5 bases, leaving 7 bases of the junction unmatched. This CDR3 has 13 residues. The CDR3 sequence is CASSAGLVGEQFF. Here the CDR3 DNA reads TGTGCCAGCAGCGCCGGACTAGTTGGTGAGCAGTTCTTC.

DNA for the CDR3: TGCGCCAGCAGTTTCACAGGGGGGAGGGATGAGCAGTTCTTC. Residues: CASSFTGGRDEQFF. The chain links TRBV10-2 to TRBJ2-1; possible D gene TRBD1, 8 bases. Trimming removed 5 bases at V and 8 bases at J, with 16 bases between. This CDR3 contains 14 residues. Germline V gene data show CDR1 as WSHSY and CDR2 as SAAADI.

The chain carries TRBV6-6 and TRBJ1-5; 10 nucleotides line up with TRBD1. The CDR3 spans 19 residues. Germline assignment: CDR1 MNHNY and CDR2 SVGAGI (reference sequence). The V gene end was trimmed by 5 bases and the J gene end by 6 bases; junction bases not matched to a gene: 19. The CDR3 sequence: CASSQQVGQGEWLGQPQHF. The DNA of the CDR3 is TGTGCCAGCAGTCAACAAGTAGGACAGGGGGAATGGTTGGGTCAGCCCCAGCATTTT.

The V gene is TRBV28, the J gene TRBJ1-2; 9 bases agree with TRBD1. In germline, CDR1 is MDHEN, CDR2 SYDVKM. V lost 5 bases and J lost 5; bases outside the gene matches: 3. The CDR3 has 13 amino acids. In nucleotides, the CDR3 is TGTGCCAGCAGTACCGGGACAGGGTATGGCTACACCTTC. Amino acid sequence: CASSTGTGYGYTF.

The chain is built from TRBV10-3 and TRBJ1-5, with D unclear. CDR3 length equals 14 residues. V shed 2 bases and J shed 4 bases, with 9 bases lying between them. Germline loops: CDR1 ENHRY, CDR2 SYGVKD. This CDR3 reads CAISEEPLNQPQHF. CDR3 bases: TGTGCCATCAGTGAGGAGCCACTTAATCAGCCCCAGCATTTT.

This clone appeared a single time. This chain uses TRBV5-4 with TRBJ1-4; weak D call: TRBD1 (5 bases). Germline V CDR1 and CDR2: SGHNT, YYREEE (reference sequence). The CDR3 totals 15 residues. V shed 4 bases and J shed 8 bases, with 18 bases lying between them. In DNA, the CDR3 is TGTGCCAGCAGCCCAGGTGGAGGGGTGAGGGAAAAACTGTTTTTT. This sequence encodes CASSPGGGVREKLFF.

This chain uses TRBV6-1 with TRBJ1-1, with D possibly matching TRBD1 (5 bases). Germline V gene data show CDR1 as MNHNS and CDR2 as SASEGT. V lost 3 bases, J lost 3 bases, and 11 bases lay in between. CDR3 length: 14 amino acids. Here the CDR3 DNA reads TGTGCCAGCAGTGAGGCCGGGACGGACACTGAAGCTTTCTTT. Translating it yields CASSEAGTDTEAFF.

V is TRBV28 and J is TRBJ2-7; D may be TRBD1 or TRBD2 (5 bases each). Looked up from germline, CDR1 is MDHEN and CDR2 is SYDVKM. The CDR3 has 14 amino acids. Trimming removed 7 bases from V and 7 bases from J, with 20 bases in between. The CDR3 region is CASTSPGTSVEQYF. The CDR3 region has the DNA TGTGCCAGCACCTCACCGGGGACCTCGGTGGAGCAGTACTTC. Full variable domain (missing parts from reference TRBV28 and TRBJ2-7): DVKVTQSSRYLVKRTGEKVFLECVQDMDHENMFWYRQDPGLGLRLIYFSYDVKMKEKGDIPEGYSVSREKKERFSLILESASTNQTSMYLCASTSPGTSVEQYFGPGTRLTVT.

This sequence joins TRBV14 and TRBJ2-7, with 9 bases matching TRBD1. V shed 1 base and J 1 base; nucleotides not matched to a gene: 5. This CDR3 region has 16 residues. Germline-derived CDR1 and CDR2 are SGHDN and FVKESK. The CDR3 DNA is TGTGCCAGCAGCCAAGGGACACAGGGGGCATCCTACGAGCAGTACTTC. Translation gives CASSQGTQGASYEQYF.

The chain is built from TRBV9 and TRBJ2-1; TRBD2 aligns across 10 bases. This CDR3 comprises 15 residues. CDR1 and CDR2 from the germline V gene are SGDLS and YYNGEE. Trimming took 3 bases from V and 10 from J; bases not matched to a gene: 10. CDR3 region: CASSERVASGSEQFF. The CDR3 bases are TGTGCCAGCAGCGAGAGGGTGGCTAGCGGGAGCGAGCAGTTCTTC. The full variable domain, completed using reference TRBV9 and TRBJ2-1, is DSGVTQTPKHLITATGQRVTLRCSPRSGDLSVYWYQQSLDQGLQFLIQYYNGEERAKGNILERFSAQQFPDLHSELNLSSLELGDSALYFCASSERVASGSEQFFGPGTRLTVL.

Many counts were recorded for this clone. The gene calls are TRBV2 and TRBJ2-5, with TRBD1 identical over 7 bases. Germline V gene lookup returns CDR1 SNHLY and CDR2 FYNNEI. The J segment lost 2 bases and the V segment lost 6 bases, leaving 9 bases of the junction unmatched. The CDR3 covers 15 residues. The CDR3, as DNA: TGTGCCAGCAGAGATATCTCAGGGGGACAAGAGACCCAGTACTTC. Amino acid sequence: CASRDISGGQETQYF.

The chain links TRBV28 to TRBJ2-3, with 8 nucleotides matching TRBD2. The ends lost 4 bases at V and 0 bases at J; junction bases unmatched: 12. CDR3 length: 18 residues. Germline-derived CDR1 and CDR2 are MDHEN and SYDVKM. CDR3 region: CASSYPAQAGASTDTQYF. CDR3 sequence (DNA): TGTGCCAGCAGTTATCCCGCCCAAGCGGGGGCCAGCACAGATACGCAGTATTTT.

This chain's CDR3 is CASSYSTGGLRHEQYF. The CDR3 bases are TGTGCCAGCAGTTACTCCACGGGCGGGCTACGCCACGAGCAGTACTTC. The V and J genes are TRBV6-5 and TRBJ2-7, with a possible D match to TRBD2 (5 bases). The length of the CDR3 is 16 residues. Per germline, CDR1 MNHEY and CDR2 SVGAGI. Trimming shortened V by 0 bases and J by 5 bases, and 17 bases separated the two germline ends.

CDR3 nucleotide sequence: TGTGCCAGCAGTTCGCCATATGGCTACACCTTC. Translation: CASSSPYGYTF. The genes are TRBV28 and TRBJ1-2; D remains ambiguous. Trimming left V 4 bases short and J 5 bases short, with 5 bases between. The CDR3 is made up of 11 amino acids. Germline CDR1 is MDHEN and CDR2 is SYDVKM.

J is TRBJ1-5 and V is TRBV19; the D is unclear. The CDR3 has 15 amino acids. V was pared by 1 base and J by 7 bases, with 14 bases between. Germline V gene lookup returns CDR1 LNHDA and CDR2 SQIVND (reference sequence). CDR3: CASSIGSGREQPQHF. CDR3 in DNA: TGTGCCAGTAGTATAGGTTCCGGGAGGGAGCAGCCCCAGCATTTT.

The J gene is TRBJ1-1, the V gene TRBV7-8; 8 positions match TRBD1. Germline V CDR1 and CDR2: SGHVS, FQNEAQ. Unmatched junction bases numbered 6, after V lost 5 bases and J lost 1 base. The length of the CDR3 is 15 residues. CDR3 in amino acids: CASSPRTGWNTEAFF. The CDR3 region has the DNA TGTGCCAGCAGCCCGAGGACAGGGTGGAACACTGAAGCTTTCTTT.

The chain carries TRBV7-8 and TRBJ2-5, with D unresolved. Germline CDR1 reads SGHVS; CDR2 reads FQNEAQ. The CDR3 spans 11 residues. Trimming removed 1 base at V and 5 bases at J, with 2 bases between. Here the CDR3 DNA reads TGTGCCAGCAGCTTAGTCGAGACCCAGTACTTC. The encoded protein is CASSLVETQYF.

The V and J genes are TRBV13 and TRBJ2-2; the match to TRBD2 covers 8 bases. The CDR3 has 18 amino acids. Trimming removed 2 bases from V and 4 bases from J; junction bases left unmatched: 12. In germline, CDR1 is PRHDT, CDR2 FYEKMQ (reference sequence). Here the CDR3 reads CASSLRFWEREITGELFF. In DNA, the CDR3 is TGTGCCAGCAGCTTAAGGTTTTGGGAGCGGGAGATCACCGGGGAGCTGTTTTTT. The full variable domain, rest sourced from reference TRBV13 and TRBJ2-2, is AAGVIQSPRHLIKEKRETATLKCYPIPRHDTVYWYQQGPGQDPQFLISFYEKMQSDKGSIPDRFSAQQFSDYHSELNMSSLELGDSALYFCASSLRFWEREITGELFFGEGSRLTVL.

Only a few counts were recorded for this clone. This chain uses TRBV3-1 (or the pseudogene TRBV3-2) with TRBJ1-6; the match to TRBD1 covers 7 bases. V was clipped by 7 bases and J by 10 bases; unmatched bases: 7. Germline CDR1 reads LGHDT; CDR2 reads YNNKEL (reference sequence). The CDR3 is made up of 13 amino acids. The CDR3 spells CASKQGLESPLHF. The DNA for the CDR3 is TGTGCCAGCAAACAGGGGTTAGAATCACCCCTCCACTTT.

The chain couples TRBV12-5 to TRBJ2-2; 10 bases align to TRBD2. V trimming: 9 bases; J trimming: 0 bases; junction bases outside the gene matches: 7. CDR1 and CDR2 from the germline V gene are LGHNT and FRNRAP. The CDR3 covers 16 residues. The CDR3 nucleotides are TGTGCTAGCTGCACCGGACTAGCGGCGAACACCGGGGAGCTGTTTTTT. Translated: CASCTGLAANTGELFF.

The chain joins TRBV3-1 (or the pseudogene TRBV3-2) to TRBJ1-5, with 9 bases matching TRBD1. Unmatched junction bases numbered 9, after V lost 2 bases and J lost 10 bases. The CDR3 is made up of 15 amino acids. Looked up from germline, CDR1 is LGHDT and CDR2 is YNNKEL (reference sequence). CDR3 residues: CASSQTRDRVGPQHF. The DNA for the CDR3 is TGTGCCAGCAGCCAAACCCGGGACAGGGTCGGCCCCCAGCATTTT.

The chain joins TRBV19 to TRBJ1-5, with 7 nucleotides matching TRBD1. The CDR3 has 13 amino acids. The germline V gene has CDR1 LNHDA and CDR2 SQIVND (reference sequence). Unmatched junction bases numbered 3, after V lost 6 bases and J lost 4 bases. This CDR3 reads CASRQQGNQPQHF. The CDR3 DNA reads TGTGCCAGTAGGCAACAGGGGAATCAGCCCCAGCATTTT.

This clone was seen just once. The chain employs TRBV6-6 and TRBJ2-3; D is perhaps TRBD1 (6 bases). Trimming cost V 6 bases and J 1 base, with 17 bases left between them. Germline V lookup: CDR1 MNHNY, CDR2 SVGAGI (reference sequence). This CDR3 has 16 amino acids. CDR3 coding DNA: TGTGCCAGCAGCCTACCCTCCCGACAGGGCACAGATACGCAGTATTTT. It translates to CASSLPSRQGTDTQYF.